This TCR beta chain comes out of a study of cytomegalovirus exposure and HLA in healthy donors. Study background: HLA-typed donors contributed approximately 86 million unique TCRs, which were held in an early data release.

CDR3 length: 14 residues. V lost 6 bases, J lost 8 bases, and 11 bases stayed unmatched. Germline values: CDR1 MDHEN, CDR2 SYDVKM. Notes on this clone: No antigen is known for it.

Regarding the study as a whole: Among the CMV-associated chains, three were confirmed in vitro as specific for CMV antigens. Rarity characterized most TCR sequences, yet some public TCRs appeared in many donors. TCR beta V- and J-gene trimming was later associated with a missense DCLRE1C variant.

Use of 60 Vbeta and 13 Jbeta primers characterized the PCR. Sequencing used immunoSEQ multiplex PCR; TCRdb keeps in-frame clones, though not all of them. The profile shows roughly 150,000 clones, roughly 72% of them singletons. The TCR originated in a man aged 40-50 years in good health and CMV-seronegative. Input material: PBMCs. V is TRBV28 and J is TRBJ1-2; 8 bases match TRBD1. CDR3 nucleotide sequence: TGTGCCAGCAGCCTTACGGACGGGACAGGAGGCTACACCTTC. Its protein product is CASSLTDGTGGYTF.